A single sample gave rise to the 10 T cell receptor beta chains below, sequenced in a study of blood T cell repertoires in COVID-19. Clones were sequenced by immunoSEQ multiplex PCR, and TCRdb holds only the in-frame ones, with some missing. Counted here are 150,000 or so clones, about 87% occurring once; the ten biggest clones make up about 0.6%. The sequenced sample consisted of peripheral blood. These receptors were taken from a man between 60 and 75 years old with COVID-19, enrolled during active disease.

The chain is built from TRBV29-1 and TRBJ1-2, with TRBD1 matching over 7 bases. The CDR3 consists of 16 residues. Looked up from germline, CDR1 is SQVTM and CDR2 is ANQGSEA. V lost 3 bases and J lost 6; bases outside the gene matches: 16. This chain's CDR3 is CSVDKSGTEGSHGYTF. The CDR3 nucleotides are TGCAGCGTTGACAAATCCGGGACAGAGGGGTCGCATGGCTACACCTTC.

The chain couples TRBV11-2 to TRBJ2-3; D is unresolved. CDR1 SGHAT and CDR2 FQNNGV come from the germline V gene. Trimming took 5 bases from V and 6 from J, leaving 12 bases between them. This CDR3 comprises 13 residues. The CDR3 nucleotides are TGTGCCAGCAGCCGTACTTCCGGGGATACGCAGTATTTT. It translates to CASSRTSGDTQYF.

V usage is TRBV12-3 or TRBV12-4 and J usage is TRBJ1-5; possibly TRBD1 for D (5 bases). The V end was cut by 5 bases, the J end by 5 bases, with 10 bases between. There are 13 residues in the CDR3. The CDR3 bases are TGTGCCAGCAGTGGAGGGGTCTATCAGCCCCAGCATTTT. This gives the protein CASSGGVYQPQHF.

J is TRBJ2-2 and V is TRBV5-1, with 7 bases aligning to TRBD1. Per the germline V gene, CDR1 is SGHRS and CDR2 is YFSETQ. V shed 3 bases, J shed 5 bases, and the junction held 4 bases outside the gene matches. This CDR3 is 14 amino acids long. The CDR3 loop is CASSWGQPTGELFF. As DNA, the CDR3 is TGCGCCAGCAGCTGGGGACAGCCGACCGGGGAGCTGTTTTTT.

The rearrangement uses TRBV7-2 and TRBJ2-7; 10 bases fit TRBD1. With 4 bases clipped from V and 7 bases from J, the junction kept 4 bases outside the gene matches. CDR1 is SGHTA, CDR2 FQGNSA, per germline. The CDR3 consists of 13 residues. Here the CDR3 reads CASSSDRGSEQYF. CDR3 sequence (DNA): TGTGCCAGCAGCTCGGACAGGGGGAGTGAGCAGTACTTC. Combining the CDR3 with reference TRBV7-2 and TRBJ2-7 gives the whole variable domain GAGVSQSPSNKVTEKGKDVELRCDPISGHTALYWYRQSLGQGLEFLIYFQGNSAPDKSGLPSDRFSAERTGGSVSTLTIQRTQQEDSAVYLCASSSDRGSEQYFGPGTRLTVT.

The rearrangement joins TRBV10-3 to TRBJ1-5; D might be TRBD1 (5 bases). The CDR3 contains 14 residues. Germline lookup yields CDR1 ENHRY and CDR2 SYGVKD. V was cut by 3 bases and J by 5 bases, with 11 bases left in between. The chain's CDR3 is CAISDGGSDQPQHF. CDR3 DNA sequence: TGTGCCATCAGTGACGGGGGTTCCGATCAGCCCCAGCATTTT.

This clone appeared a few times. The chain uses TRBV28 and TRBJ2-1, with 9 bases fitting TRBD2. V trimming: 6 bases; J trimming: 4 bases; junction bases outside the gene matches: 10. CDR1 is MDHEN, CDR2 SYDVKM, per germline. The CDR3 loop spans 16 amino acids. The CDR3 loop reads CASRSGKRGVYNEQFF. As DNA, the CDR3 is TGTGCCAGCAGATCGGGCAAGCGGGGGGTTTACAATGAGCAGTTCTTC.

The CDR3 coding sequence is TGTGCCACCAGCCAGAGAGGGACAGGGGGAGAGACCCAGTACTTC. Protein sequence: CATSQRGTGGETQYF. J is TRBJ2-5 and V is TRBV24-1; 11 nucleotides match TRBD1. CDR1 KGHDR and CDR2 SFDVKD come from the germline V gene. The CDR3 runs to 15 residues. Trimming took 7 bases from V and 4 from J; bases not matched to a gene: 7.

The chain's CDR3 is CASSLGDRTGNTIYF. The CDR3 region has the DNA TGTGCCAGCAGCTTGGGTGACAGAACGGGAAACACCATATATTTT. The V call is TRBV5-6, the J call TRBJ1-3, with D possibly TRBD1 on 5 matching bases. This CDR3 spans 15 amino acids. Germline CDR1 SGHDT, CDR2 YYEEEE. V was pared by 0 bases and J by 4 bases, with 11 bases between.

The rearrangement joins TRBV4-3 to TRBJ2-7; D is possibly TRBD2 (6 bases). This CDR3 is 17 amino acids long. V lost 0 bases, J lost 3 bases, and 18 bases lay in between. Looked up from germline, CDR1 is LGHNA and CDR2 is YSLEER. CDR3 sequence: CASSQDSPGEENYEQYF. CDR3 coding DNA: TGCGCCAGCAGCCAAGATAGTCCGGGAGAAGAGAACTACGAGCAGTACTTC.